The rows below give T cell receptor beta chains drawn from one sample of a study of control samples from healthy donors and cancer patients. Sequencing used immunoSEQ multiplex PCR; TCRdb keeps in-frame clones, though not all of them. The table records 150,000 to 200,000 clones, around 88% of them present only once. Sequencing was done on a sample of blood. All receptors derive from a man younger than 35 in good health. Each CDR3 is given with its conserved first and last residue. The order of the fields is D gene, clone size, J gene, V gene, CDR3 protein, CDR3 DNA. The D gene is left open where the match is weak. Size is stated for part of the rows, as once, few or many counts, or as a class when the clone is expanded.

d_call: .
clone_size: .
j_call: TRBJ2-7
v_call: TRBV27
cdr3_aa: CASSFFGVSSYEQYF
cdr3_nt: TGTGCCAGCAGTTTTTTTGGTGTGAGCTCCTACGAGCAGTACTTC

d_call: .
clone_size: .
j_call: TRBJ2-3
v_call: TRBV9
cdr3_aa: CASSVGRTGINTDTQYF
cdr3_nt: TGTGCCAGCAGCGTAGGGCGTACCGGGATCAACACAGATACGCAGTATTTT

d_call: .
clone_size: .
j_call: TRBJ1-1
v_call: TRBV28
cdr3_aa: CASSGGIGSTEAFF
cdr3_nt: TGTGCCAGCAGTGGGGGGATCGGGAGCACTGAAGCTTTCTTT

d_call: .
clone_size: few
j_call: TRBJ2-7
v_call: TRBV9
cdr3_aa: CASSVGSEIYEQYF
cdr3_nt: TGTGCCAGCAGCGTAGGATCAGAAATCTACGAGCAGTACTTC

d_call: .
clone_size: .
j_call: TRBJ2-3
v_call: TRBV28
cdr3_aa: CASSKGTGEGTDTQYF
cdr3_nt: TGTGCCAGCAGCAAGGGCACAGGGGAGGGTACAGATACGCAGTATTTT

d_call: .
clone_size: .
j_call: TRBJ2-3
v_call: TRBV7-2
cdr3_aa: CASSLQYGSTDTQYF
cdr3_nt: TGTGCCAGCAGCCTACAATACGGTAGCACAGATACGCAGTATTTT

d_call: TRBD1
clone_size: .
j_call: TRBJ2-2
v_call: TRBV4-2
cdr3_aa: CASSQGTGAGELFF
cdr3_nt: TGTGCCAGCAGTCAAGGGACAGGGGCCGGGGAGCTGTTTTTT

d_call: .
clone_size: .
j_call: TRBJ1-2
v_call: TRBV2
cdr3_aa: CASREKGNYGYTF
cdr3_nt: TGTGCCTCCAGGGAAAAGGGGAACTATGGCTACACCTTC

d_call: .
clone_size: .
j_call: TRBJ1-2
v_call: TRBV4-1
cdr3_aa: CASSTTGGGGNGYTF
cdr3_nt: TGCGCCAGCAGCACAACAGGTGGGGGGGGCAATGGCTACACCTTC

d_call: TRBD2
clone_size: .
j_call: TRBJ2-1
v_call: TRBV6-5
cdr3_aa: CASSYTGGPRNEQFF
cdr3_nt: TGTGCCAGCAGTTACACGGGGGGGCCTCGAAATGAGCAGTTCTTC

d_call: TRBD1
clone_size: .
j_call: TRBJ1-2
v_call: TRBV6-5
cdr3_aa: CASSRGQGNGYTF
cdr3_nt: TGTGCCAGCAGCCGGGGACAGGGGAATGGCTACACCTTC

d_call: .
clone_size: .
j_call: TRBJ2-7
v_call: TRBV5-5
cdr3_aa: CASSLAQTPSYSYEQYF
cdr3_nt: TGTGCCAGCAGCTTGGCCCAGACACCATCCTACTCCTACGAGCAGTACTTC

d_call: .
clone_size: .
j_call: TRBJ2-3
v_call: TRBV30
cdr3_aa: CAWSGQSTDTQYF
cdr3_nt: TGTGCCTGGAGTGGACAGAGCACAGATACGCAGTATTTT

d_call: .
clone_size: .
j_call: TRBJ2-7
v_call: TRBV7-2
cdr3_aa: CASSPEGRFGEQYF
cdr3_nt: TGTGCCAGCAGCCCGGAGGGGCGTTTCGGAGAGCAGTACTTC

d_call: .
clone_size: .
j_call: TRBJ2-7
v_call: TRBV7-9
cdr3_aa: CASSLADSGGEQYF
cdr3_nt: TGTGCCAGCAGCTTAGCGGACAGCGGAGGCGAGCAGTACTTC

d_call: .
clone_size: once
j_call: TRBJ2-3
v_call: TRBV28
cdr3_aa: CASSLGFVGSFTDTQYF
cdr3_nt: TGTGCCAGCAGTTTAGGCTTTGTGGGGTCCTTCACAGATACGCAGTATTTT

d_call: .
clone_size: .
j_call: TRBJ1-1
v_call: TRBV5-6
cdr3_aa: CASSPGGSSWGNTEAFF
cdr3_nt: TGTGCCAGCAGCCCTGGCGGAAGCTCCTGGGGCAACACTGAAGCTTTCTTT

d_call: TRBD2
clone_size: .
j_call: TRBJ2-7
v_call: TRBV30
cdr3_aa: CAWSPTTSGGAYEQYF
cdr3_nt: TGTGCCTGGAGTCCAACGACTAGCGGGGGGGCCTACGAGCAGTACTTC

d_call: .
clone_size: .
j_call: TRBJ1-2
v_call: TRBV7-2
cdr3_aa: CASSLAVSAERGYTF
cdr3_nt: TGTGCCAGCAGCTTAGCCGTTTCTGCGGAAAGGGGCTACACCTTC

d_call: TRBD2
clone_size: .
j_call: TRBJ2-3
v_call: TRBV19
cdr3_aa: CASSKERGTDTQYF
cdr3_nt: TGTGCCAGTAGTAAAGAGCGGGGGACGGATACGCAGTATTTT

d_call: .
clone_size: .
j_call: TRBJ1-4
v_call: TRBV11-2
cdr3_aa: CASSLGGSGGFGEKLFF
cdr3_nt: TGTGCCAGCAGCTTAGGAGGTTCCGGCGGTTTCGGTGAAAAACTGTTTTTT

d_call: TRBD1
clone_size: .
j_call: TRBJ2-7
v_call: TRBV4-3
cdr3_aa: CASSQDWAGGSYEQYF
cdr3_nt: TGCGCCAGCAGCCAAGATTGGGCAGGGGGATCCTACGAGCAGTACTTC

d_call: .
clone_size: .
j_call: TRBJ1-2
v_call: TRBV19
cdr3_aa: CASSISLWGAYGYTF
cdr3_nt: TGTGCCAGTAGTATTTCCTTATGGGGTGCGTATGGCTACACCTTC

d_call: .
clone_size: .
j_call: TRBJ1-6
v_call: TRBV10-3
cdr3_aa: CAISESMEAYNSPLHF
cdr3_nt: TGTGCCATCAGTGAGTCGATGGAGGCCTATAATTCACCCCTCCACTTT

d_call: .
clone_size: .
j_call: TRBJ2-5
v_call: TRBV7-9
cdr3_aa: CASSSRTETQYF
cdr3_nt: TGTGCCAGCAGCTCAAGAACGGAGACCCAGTACTTC

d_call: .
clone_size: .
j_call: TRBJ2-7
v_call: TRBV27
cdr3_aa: CASSLVGGSYEQYF
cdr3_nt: TGTGCCAGCAGTTTAGTCGGGGGCTCCTACGAGCAGTACTTC

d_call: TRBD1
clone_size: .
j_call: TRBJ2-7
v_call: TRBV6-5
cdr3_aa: CASSYWRQGDSYEQYF
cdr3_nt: TGTGCCAGCAGTTACTGGCGGCAGGGGGACTCCTACGAGCAGTACTTC

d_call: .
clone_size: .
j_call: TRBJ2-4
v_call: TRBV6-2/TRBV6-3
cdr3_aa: CASSYYRGHIQYF
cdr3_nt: TGTGCCAGCAGTTACTACAGAGGGCACATTCAGTACTTC

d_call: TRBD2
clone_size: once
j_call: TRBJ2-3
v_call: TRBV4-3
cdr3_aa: CASSRRAGGGTDTQYF
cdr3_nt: TGCGCCAGCAGCCGCCGAGCGGGGGGGGGCACAGATACGCAGTATTTT

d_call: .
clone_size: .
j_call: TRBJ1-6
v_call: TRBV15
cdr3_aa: CATSGGIAPRGSPLHF
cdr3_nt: TGTGCCACCTCGGGGGGCATAGCTCCGAGGGGATCACCCCTCCACTTT

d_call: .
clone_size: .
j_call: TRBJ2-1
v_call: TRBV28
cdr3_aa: CASSFPPGAPSSYNEQFF
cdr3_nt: TGTGCCAGCAGTTTCCCTCCTGGGGCCCCGAGCTCCTACAATGAGCAGTTCTTC

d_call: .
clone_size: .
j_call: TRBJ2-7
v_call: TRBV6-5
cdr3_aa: CASSQRRVPYEQYF
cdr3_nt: TGTGCCAGCAGTCAGCGGCGGGTTCCCTACGAGCAGTACTTC

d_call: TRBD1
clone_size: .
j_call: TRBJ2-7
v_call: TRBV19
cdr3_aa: CASSHTGGNYEQYF
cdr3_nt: TGTGCCAGTAGCCATACAGGGGGAAACTACGAGCAGTACTTC

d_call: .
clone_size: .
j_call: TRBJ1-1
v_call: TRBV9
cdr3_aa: CASSYHATEGTEAFF
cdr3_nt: TGTGCCAGCAGCTACCATGCAACTGAGGGAACTGAAGCTTTCTTT

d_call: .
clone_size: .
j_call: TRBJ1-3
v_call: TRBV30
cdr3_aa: CAWDPLRLSGNTIYF
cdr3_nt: TGTGCCTGGGATCCACTCCGTCTCTCTGGAAACACCATATATTTT

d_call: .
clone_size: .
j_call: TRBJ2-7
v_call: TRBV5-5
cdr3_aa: CASSLSGYGGEQYF
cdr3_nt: TGTGCCAGCAGCTTGTCGGGCTACGGAGGCGAGCAGTACTTC

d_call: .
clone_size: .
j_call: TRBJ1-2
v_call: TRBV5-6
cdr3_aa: CASSLGPGRQAGYGYTF
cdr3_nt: TGTGCCAGCAGCTTGGGTCCCGGGAGGCAGGCGGGCTATGGCTACACCTTC

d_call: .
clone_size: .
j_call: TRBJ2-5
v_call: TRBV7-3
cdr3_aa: CASSLSTGATQETQYF
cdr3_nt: TGTGCCAGCAGCTTATCGACTGGAGCGACTCAAGAGACCCAGTACTTC

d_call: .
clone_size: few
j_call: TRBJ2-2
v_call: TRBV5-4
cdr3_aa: CASSSNTGELFF
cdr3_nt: TGTGCCAGCAGTTCGAACACCGGGGAGCTGTTTTTT

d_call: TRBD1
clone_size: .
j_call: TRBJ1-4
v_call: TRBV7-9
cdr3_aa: CASSWTGGNEKLFF
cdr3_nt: TGTGCCAGCAGCTGGACAGGGGGAAATGAAAAACTGTTTTTT

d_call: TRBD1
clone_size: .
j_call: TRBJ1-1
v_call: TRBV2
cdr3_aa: CASSEYRTGRAEAFF
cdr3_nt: TGTGCCAGCAGTGAATATCGGACAGGGAGGGCTGAAGCTTTCTTT

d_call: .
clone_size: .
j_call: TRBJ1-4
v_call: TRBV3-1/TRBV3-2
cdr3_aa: CASSQMPGLGNEKLFF
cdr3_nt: TGTGCCAGCAGCCAAATGCCGGGGTTAGGGAATGAAAAACTGTTTTTT

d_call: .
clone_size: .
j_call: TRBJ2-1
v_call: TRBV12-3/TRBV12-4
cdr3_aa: CASSRGGTNEQFF
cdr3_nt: TGTGCCAGCAGTCGAGGGGGGACGAATGAGCAGTTCTTC

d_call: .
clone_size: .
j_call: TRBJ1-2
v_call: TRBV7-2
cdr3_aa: CASSLESGTYGYTF
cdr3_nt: TGTGCCAGCAGCTTAGAGTCAGGGACCTATGGCTACACCTTC

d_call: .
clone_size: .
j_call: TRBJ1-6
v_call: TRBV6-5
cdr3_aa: CASSWRGENNSPLHF
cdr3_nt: TGTGCCAGCAGTTGGCGTGGGGAGAATAATTCACCCCTCCACTTT

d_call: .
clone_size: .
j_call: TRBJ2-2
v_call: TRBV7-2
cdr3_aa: CASSLSLSGELFF
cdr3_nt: TGTGCCAGCAGCTTGTCACTTTCCGGGGAGCTGTTTTTT

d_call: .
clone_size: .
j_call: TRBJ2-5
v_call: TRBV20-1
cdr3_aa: CSAEYQETQYF
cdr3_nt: TGCAGTGCTGAGTACCAAGAGACCCAGTACTTC

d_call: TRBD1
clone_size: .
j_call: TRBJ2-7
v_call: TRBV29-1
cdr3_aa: CSVSPLPHDGQGAYEQYF
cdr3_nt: TGCAGCGTTAGTCCATTGCCGCATGACGGACAGGGCGCTTACGAGCAGTACTTC

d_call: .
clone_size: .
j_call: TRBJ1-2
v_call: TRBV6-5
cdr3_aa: CASRNSWYGYTF
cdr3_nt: TGTGCCAGCAGGAATTCGTGGTATGGCTACACCTTC

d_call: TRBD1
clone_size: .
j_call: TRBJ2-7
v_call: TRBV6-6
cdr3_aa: CASSYQPGTGDYEQYF
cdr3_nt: TGTGCCAGCAGTTACCAACCCGGGACAGGGGATTACGAGCAGTACTTC

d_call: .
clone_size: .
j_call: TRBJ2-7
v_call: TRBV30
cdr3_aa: CAWSGGGLAYEQYF
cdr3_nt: TGTGCCTGGAGTGGGGGCGGCCTTGCCTACGAGCAGTACTTC

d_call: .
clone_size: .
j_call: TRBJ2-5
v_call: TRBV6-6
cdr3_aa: CASGLVTGYQYF
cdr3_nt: TGTGCCAGCGGACTCGTCACAGGTTACCAGTACTTC

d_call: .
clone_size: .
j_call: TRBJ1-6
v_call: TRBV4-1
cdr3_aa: CASSQDPGGAPLHF
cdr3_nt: TGCGCCAGCAGCCAAGATCCGGGGGGGGCACCCCTCCACTTT

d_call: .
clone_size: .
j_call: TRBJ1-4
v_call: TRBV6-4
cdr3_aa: CVSGRTSGQKLFF
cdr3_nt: TGTGTCAGCGGCCGGACAAGCGGGCAAAAACTGTTTTTT

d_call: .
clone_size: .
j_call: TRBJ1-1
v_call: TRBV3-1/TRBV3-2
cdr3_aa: CASSHGQLNTEAFF
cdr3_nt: TGTGCCAGCAGCCATGGACAGCTGAACACTGAAGCTTTCTTT

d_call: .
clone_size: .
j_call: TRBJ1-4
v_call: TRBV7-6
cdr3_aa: CASSPSFRQTTKKLFF
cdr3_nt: TGTGCCAGCAGCCCCAGCTTTCGGCAGACGACAAAAAAACTGTTTTTT

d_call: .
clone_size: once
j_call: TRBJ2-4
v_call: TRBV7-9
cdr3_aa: CASSSSPLGKNIQYF
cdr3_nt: TGTGCCAGCAGCTCCTCTCCCCTGGGCAAAAACATTCAGTACTTC

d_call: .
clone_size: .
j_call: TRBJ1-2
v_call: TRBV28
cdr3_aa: CASSLYGVPYGYTF
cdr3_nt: TGTGCCAGCAGTTTATACGGGGTCCCCTATGGCTACACCTTC

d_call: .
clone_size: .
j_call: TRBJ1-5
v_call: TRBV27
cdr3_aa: CASSLSFRGNQPQHF
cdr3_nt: TGTGCCAGCAGTTTATCGTTTAGGGGTAATCAGCCCCAGCATTTT

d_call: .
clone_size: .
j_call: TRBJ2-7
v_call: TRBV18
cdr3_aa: CASSPRGDYSYEQYF
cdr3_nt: TGTGCCAGCTCACCTCGTGGTGATTACTCCTACGAGCAGTACTTC